This TCR beta chain appears in the sequencing data of a study of beta chain features in type 1 diabetes. Study observations and caveats: Researchers report that Type 1 diabetes patients had moderately but significantly shorter TCRB CDR3s across all four CD4+ subsets.

This CDR3 contains 13 residues. Per the germline V gene, CDR1 is SGHTA and CDR2 is FQGNSA. Trimming took off 5 bases at V and 1 base at J, with 6 bases between the two ends. Expressed TCRB transcripts were sequenced because the isolated RNA had all been reverse transcribed beforehand. Profiling relied on immunoSEQ multiplex PCR, and the TCRdb table lists in-frame clones only, not all of them. The profile shows 200,000 to 300,000 clones, roughly 14% of them singletons. Points on this clone: The antigen is unknown. Different DNA sequences within this sample yield the same CDR3.

This sequence was found in a man younger than 45 with type 1 diabetes. This chain links TRBV7-2 with TRBJ1-5; D ambiguous. Source material: naive CD4+ T cells from blood. The CDR3 nucleotides are TGTGCCAGCAGCCCGGGGAGCAATCAGCCCCAGCATTTT. This gives the protein CASSPGSNQPQHF.